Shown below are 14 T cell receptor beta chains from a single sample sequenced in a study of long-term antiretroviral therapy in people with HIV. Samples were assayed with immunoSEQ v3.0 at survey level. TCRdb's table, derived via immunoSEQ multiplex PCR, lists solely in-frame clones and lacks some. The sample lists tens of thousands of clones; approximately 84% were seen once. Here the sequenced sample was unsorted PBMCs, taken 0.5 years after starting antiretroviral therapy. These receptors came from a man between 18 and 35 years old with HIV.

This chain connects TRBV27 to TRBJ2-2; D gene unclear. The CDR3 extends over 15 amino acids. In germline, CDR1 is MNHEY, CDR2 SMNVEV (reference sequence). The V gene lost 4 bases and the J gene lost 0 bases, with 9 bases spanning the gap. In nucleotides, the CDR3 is TGTGCCAGCAGTTCTCGACACTCGAACACCGGGGAGCTGTTTTTT. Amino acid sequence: CASSSRHSNTGELFF.

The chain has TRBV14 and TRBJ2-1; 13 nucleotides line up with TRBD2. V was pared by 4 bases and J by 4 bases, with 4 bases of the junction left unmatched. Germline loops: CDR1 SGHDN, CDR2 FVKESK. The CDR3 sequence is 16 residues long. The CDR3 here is CASSPGLAGNYNEQFF. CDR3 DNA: TGTGCCAGCAGCCCGGGACTAGCGGGAAATTACAATGAGCAGTTCTTC.

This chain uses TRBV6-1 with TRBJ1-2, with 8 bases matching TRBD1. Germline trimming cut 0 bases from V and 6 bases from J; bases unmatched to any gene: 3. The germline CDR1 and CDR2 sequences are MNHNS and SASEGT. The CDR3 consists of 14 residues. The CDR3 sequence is CASSEAWTGNGYTF. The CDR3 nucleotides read TGTGCCAGCAGTGAAGCTTGGACAGGGAATGGCTACACCTTC.

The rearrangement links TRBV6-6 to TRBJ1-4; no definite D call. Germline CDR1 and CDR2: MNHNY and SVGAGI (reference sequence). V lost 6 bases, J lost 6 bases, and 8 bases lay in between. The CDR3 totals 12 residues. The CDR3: CASRGKDEKLFF. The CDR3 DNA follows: TGTGCCAGCAGAGGGAAGGATGAAAAACTGTTTTTT.

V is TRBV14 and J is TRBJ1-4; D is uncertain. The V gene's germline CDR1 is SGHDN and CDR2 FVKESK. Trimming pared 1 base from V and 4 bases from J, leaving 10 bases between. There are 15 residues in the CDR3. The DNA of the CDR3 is TGTGCCAGCAGCCAAGGGGGTACCCTTAATGAAAAACTGTTTTTT. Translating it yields CASSQGGTLNEKLFF.

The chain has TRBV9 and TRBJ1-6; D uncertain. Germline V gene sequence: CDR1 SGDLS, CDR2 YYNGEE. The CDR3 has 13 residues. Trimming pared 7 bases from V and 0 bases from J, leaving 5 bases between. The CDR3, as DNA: TGTGCCAGCGGGATCTCCTATAATTCACCCCTCCACTTT. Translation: CASGISYNSPLHF. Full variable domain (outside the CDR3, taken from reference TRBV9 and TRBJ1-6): DSGVTQTPKHLITATGQRVTLRCSPRSGDLSVYWYQQSLDQGLQFLIQYYNGEERAKGNILERFSAQQFPDLHSELNLSSLELGDSALYFCASGISYNSPLHFGNGTRLTVT.

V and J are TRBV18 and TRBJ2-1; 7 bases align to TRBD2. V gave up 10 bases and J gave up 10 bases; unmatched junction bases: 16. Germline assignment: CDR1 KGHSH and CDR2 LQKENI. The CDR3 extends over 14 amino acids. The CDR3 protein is CANSLAGEVEEQFF. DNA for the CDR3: TGTGCCAACAGTCTGGCGGGAGAGGTAGAAGAGCAGTTCTTC.

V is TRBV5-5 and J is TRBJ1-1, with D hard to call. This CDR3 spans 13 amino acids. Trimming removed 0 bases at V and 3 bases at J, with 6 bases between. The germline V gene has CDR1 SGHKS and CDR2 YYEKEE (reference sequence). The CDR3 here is CASSLAVDTEAFF. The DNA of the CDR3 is TGTGCCAGCAGCTTGGCTGTCGACACTGAAGCTTTCTTT.

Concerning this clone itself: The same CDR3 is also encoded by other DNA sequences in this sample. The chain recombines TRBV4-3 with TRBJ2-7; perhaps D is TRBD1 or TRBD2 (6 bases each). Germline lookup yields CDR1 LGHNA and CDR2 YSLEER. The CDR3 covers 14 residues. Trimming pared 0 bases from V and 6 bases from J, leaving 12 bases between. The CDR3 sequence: CASSQDRGAGEQYF. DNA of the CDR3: TGCGCCAGCAGCCAAGATAGGGGGGCCGGCGAGCAGTACTTC.

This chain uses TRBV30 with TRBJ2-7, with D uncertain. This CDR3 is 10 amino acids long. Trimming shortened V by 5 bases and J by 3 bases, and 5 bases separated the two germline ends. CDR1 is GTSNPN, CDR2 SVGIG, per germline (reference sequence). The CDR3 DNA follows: TGTGCCTGGGCAGGCTACGAGCAGTACTTC. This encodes CAWAGYEQYF. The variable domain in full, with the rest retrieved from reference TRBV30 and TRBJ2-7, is SQTIHQWPATLVQPVGSPLSLECTVEGTSNPNLYWYRQAAGRGLQLLFYSVGIGQISSEVPQNLSASRPQDRQFILSSKKLLLSDSGFYLCAWAGYEQYFGPGTRLTVT.

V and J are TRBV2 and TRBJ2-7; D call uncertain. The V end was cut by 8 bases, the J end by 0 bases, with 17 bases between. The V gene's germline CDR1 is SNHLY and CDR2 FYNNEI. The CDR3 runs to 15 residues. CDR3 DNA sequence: TGTGCCAGCTGGTCATCAACAGCTAGCTCCTACGAGCAGTACTTC. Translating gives CASWSSTASSYEQYF. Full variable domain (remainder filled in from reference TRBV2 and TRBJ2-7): EPEVTQTPSHQVTQMGQEVILRCVPISNHLYFYWYRQILGQKVEFLVSFYNNEISEKSEIFDDQFSVERPDGSNFTLKIRSTKLEDSAMYFCASWSSTASSYEQYFGPGTRLTVT.

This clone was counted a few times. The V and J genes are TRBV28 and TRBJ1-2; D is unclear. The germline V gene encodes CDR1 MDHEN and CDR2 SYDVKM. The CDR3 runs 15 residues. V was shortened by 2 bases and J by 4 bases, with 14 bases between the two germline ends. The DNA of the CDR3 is TGTGCCAGCAGTTTACGCGGACGGCCGGGCTATGGCTACACCTTC. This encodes CASSLRGRPGYGYTF.

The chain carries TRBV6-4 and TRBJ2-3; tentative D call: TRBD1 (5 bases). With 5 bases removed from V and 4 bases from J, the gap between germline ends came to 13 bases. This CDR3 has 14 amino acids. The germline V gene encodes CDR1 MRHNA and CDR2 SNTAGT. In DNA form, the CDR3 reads TGTGCCAGCAGTCCAGGGTTCATCCCAGATACGCAGTATTTT. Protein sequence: CASSPGFIPDTQYF.

CDR3 bases: TGTGCCAGCAGACCCCCGGGGGGGCCAGAGACCCAGTACTTC. Translating it yields CASRPPGGPETQYF. The rearrangement uses TRBV6-1 and TRBJ2-5, with 8 bases identical to TRBD2. With 6 bases clipped from V and 4 bases from J, the junction kept 7 bases outside the gene matches. Germline CDR1 is MNHNS and CDR2 is SASEGT. The CDR3 contains 14 residues.